These 27 T cell receptor beta chains were all obtained from the same sample, sequenced in a study of blood T cells in healthy people across ages (dated by TCRdb to about 2015). Receptor libraries were prepared by 5' RACE. The instrument given in TCRdb is Illumina HiSeq 2500. The second PCR ran for about 6 to 12 cycles and used a J-beta primer mix along with a sample-barcoded 5' primer. TCRdb reworked the public reads: Q25 trimming with fastp, MiXCR clone assembly, productive beta chains retained. Rows are unified per CDR3 protein, each entry keeping the most common DNA and genes. For this sample the table gives some 780,000 distinct CDR3 sequences, of which more than 55% were detected only once. Roughly 25% of the sample goes to the ten largest clones. The sequencing sample was made of blood. These receptors were obtained from a man aged 40-55 years in good health.

The gene calls are TRBV6-1 and TRBJ2-3; no clear D gene. V shed 7 bases and J shed 2 bases, with 7 bases lying between them. The CDR3 runs to 12 residues. The germline V gene has CDR1 MNHNS and CDR2 SASEGT. The DNA for the CDR3 is TGTGCCAGCACTAGGCCCACAGATACGCAGTATTTT. It is translated as CASTRPTDTQYF.

The CDR3 DNA sequence: TGTGCCAGCAGCCATACAGGGGACTATAATTCACCCCTCCACTTT. This gives the protein CASSHTGDYNSPLHF. The chain uses TRBV7-7 and TRBJ1-6, with 7 bases identical to TRBD1. Germline V CDR1 and CDR2: SSHAT, FNYEAQ (reference sequence). V dropped 5 bases and J dropped 3; count of bases not matched to a gene: 4. This CDR3 is built from 15 residues.

The rearrangement joins TRBV7-2 to TRBJ2-7; tentatively, D is TRBD2 (5 bases). This CDR3 is built from 15 residues. With 0 bases removed from V and 0 bases from J, the gap between germline ends came to 9 bases. The germline V gene has CDR1 SGHTA and CDR2 FQGNSA. CDR3 protein: CASSLAGETSYEQYF. The CDR3, as DNA: TGTGCCAGCAGCTTAGCCGGGGAGACCTCCTACGAGCAGTACTTC.

This clonotype was seen only a few times. The chain recombines TRBV29-1 with TRBJ2-5, with 9 bases identical to TRBD1. J lost 9 bases, V lost 0 bases, and 14 bases had no gene match. From germline, CDR1 is SQVTM and CDR2 ANQGSEA. This CDR3 contains 16 residues. The CDR3 region has the DNA TGCAGCGTTGAAGAAGTAAGGGACAGGGAGCCATGGGCCCAGTACTTC. Translated: CSVEEVRDREPWAQYF.

This clonotype showed up just a few times. The CDR3, as DNA: TGTGCCAGCAGCCAAGATCCAGAGGGGAACCCCTACAATGAGCAGTACTTC. Encoded protein: CASSQDPEGNPYNEQYF. The chain combines TRBV3-1 with TRBJ2-1; D possibly matches TRBD1 or TRBD2 (5 bases each). The J call may be in error: the DNA end matches TRBJ2-7 better. The CDR3 has 17 residues. Per the germline V gene, CDR1 is LGHDT and CDR2 is YNNKEL (reference sequence).

The chain combines TRBV30 with TRBJ2-5; 7 bases line up with TRBD2. V lost 0 bases and J lost 5; bases outside the gene matches: 9. There are 15 residues in the CDR3. Germline-derived CDR1 and CDR2 are GTSNPN and SVGIG (reference sequence). The CDR3 loop is CAWSVLGGIWETQYF. CDR3 nucleotides: TGTGCCTGGAGTGTACTCGGGGGGATCTGGGAGACCCAGTACTTC.

This clonotype appeared once. The chain joins TRBV11-3 to TRBJ2-3; the D call may be TRBD1 or TRBD2 (5 bases each). Germline V CDR1 and CDR2: SGHNT, YENEEA. The ends were cut back, 5 bases at V and 4 bases at J, with 13 bases in the middle. The CDR3 covers 14 residues. The CDR3 DNA follows: TGTGCCAGCAGCCCGGGACCAGCCCCAGATACGCAGTATTTT. Protein: CASSPGPAPDTQYF. Complete variable domain (other parts from reference TRBV11-3 and TRBJ2-3): EAGVVQSPRYKIIEKKQPVAFWCNPISGHNTLYWYLQNLGQGPELLIRYENEEAVDDSQLPKDRFSAERLKGVDSTLKIQPAELGDSAVYLCASSPGPAPDTQYFGPGTRLTVL.

The chain has TRBV28 and TRBJ2-4; 8 nucleotides line up with TRBD1. After removal of 5 bases from V and 1 base from J, the junction contained 4 bases not matched to a gene. Germline CDR1 reads MDHEN; CDR2 reads SYDVKM. The CDR3 has 15 residues. Here the CDR3 reads CASSLQGVAKNIQYF. In DNA form, the CDR3 reads TGTGCCAGCAGTCTACAGGGGGTGGCCAAAAACATTCAGTACTTC.

The chain couples TRBV25-1 to TRBJ2-2; no definite D call. CDR3 size: 14 residues. V lost 1 base, J lost 1 base, and 4 bases lay in between. Germline lookup yields CDR1 MGHDK and CDR2 SYGVNS. The CDR3 reads CASSELVNTGELFF. CDR3 bases: TGTGCCAGCAGTGAATTGGTGAACACCGGGGAGCTGTTTTTT. Based on the CDR3 plus reference TRBV25-1 and TRBJ2-2, the full variable domain is EADIYQTPRYLVIGTGKKITLECSQTMGHDKMYWYQQDPGMELHLIHYSYGVNSTEKGDLSSESTVSRIRTEHFPLTLESARPSHTSQYLCASSELVNTGELFFGEGSRLTVL.

The chain combines TRBV20-1 with TRBJ1-4; D might be TRBD1 (6 bases). CDR3 length: 14 residues. The V gene lost 5 bases and the J gene lost 4 bases, with 14 bases spanning the gap. Germline-derived CDR1 and CDR2 are DFQATT and SNEGSKA (reference sequence). CDR3 in amino acids: CSAGWTDYNEKLFF. CDR3 DNA sequence: TGCAGTGCTGGGTGGACAGACTATAATGAAAAACTGTTTTTT.

This clonotype was observed a handful of times. This chain uses TRBV5-1 with TRBJ2-5, with 11 bases matching TRBD2. Germline loops: CDR1 SGHRS, CDR2 YFSETQ. Trimming at V came to 0 bases and at J to 2 bases, leaving 6 bases not matched to a gene. CDR3 length: 17 amino acids. CDR3 nucleotides: TGCGCCAGCAGCTTGGATCCGACTAGCGGGAATCAAGAGACCCAGTACTTC. Its protein is CASSLDPTSGNQETQYF.

The chain employs TRBV5-1 and TRBJ2-3; 11 bases are a match to TRBD1. Germline V gene lookup returns CDR1 SGHRS and CDR2 YFSETQ. The V gene end was trimmed by 4 bases and the J gene end by 1 base; junction bases not matched to a gene: 5. The CDR3 covers 16 residues. The CDR3 loop reads CASSTGQGAGTDTQYF. DNA of the CDR3: TGCGCCAGCAGCACCGGACAGGGGGCCGGCACAGATACGCAGTATTTT.

V usage is TRBV20-1 and J usage is TRBJ2-7, with TRBD1 as a possible D gene (5 bases). Germline-derived CDR1 and CDR2 are DFQATT and SNEGSKA (reference sequence). The CDR3 runs to 15 residues. V was shortened by 5 bases and J by 3 bases, with 20 bases between the two germline ends. The CDR3 nucleotides are TGCAGTGCTGGACAACCCCGGTCGGCCAACTACGAGCAGTACTTC. Its translation: CSAGQPRSANYEQYF.

This sequence joins TRBV24-1 and TRBJ2-2; weak D call: TRBD2 (6 bases). The V end was cut by 1 base, the J end by 5 bases, with 22 bases between. The germline V gene has CDR1 KGHDR and CDR2 SFDVKD. CDR3 size: 19 residues. The CDR3 sequence: CATSDFGGKPQSRTGELFF. The CDR3 DNA sequence: TGTGCCACCAGTGATTTCGGGGGTAAGCCCCAGAGTCGGACCGGGGAGCTGTTTTTT.

The V gene is TRBV3-1, the J gene TRBJ2-1; D remains unclear. Germline V gives CDR1 LGHDT, CDR2 YNNKEL (reference sequence). Trimming stripped 0 bases from V and 10 bases from J, with 7 bases between. This CDR3 has 12 residues. CDR3 in DNA: TGTGCCAGCAGCCAAGATCTCTCCGAGCAGTTCTTC. Its protein is CASSQDLSEQFF.

The chain recombines TRBV6-5 with TRBJ1-4; D remains unclear. CDR3 size: 12 residues. Per the germline V gene, CDR1 is MNHEY and CDR2 is SVGAGI. V was trimmed by 8 bases and J by 11 bases, leaving 15 bases between them. CDR3 in amino acids: CASSGLGSKLFF. CDR3 coding DNA: TGTGCCAGCTCGGGCCTGGGCTCGAAACTGTTTTTT.

The table lists this clonotype with many counts. The chain uses TRBV6-5 and TRBJ2-3, with 10 positions matching TRBD2. Germline CDR1 reads MNHEY; CDR2 reads SVGAGI. The CDR3 is 19 residues long. The ends lost 0 bases at V and 0 bases at J; junction bases unmatched: 9. DNA of the CDR3: TGTGCCAGCAGTTACTCGAGGCTAGCGGGAGAAGGAAGCACAGATACGCAGTATTTT. Residues: CASSYSRLAGEGSTDTQYF.

The rearrangement links TRBV3-1 to TRBJ2-5; D might be TRBD2 (5 bases). The CDR3 extends over 13 amino acids. CDR1 is LGHDT and CDR2 is YNNKEL in the germline V gene (reference sequence). The germline V and J ends were trimmed by 0 bases and 11 bases, with 13 bases remaining between them. CDR3 sequence reads: CASSQEEARGQYF. DNA for the CDR3: TGTGCCAGCAGCCAAGAGGAGGCGAGAGGGCAGTACTTC.

The J gene is TRBJ1-5, the V gene TRBV20-1, with 8 bases matching TRBD1. V was pared by 4 bases and J by 4 bases, with 12 bases of the junction left unmatched. Germline CDR1 reads DFQATT; CDR2 reads SNEGSKA (reference sequence). The CDR3 length is 16 residues. CDR3 sequence reads: CSAIRQGSLANQPQHF. CDR3 coding DNA: TGCAGTGCTATCCGACAGGGGAGTTTGGCAAATCAGCCCCAGCATTTT.

This clonotype was counted ten times or more. V is TRBV10-3 and J is TRBJ2-7; TRBD2 is a possible D gene (5 bases). The germline CDR1 and CDR2 sequences are ENHRY and SYGVKD. The V and J ends lost 4 bases and 4 bases respectively, with 5 bases between them. This CDR3 region has 11 residues. The CDR3, as DNA: TGTGCCATCAGTGGAGGGTACGAGCAGTACTTC. The encoded protein is CAISGGYEQYF.

The chain joins TRBV20-1 to TRBJ2-5; TRBD1 aligns across 8 bases. V gave up 3 bases and J gave up 11 bases; unmatched junction bases: 14. Germline CDR1 is DFQATT and CDR2 is SNEGSKA (reference sequence). This CDR3 region has 14 residues. CDR3 nucleotide sequence: TGCAGTGCTAGTTTTGGCCTAGCGACAGGGGAGCAGTACTTC. It codes for CSASFGLATGEQYF.

In its sample, this clonotype was seen a few times. This chain joins TRBV9 and TRBJ1-6, with no clear D. The CDR3 runs 15 residues. In germline, CDR1 is SGDLS, CDR2 YYNGEE. Deletions cut 3 bases from V and 5 bases from J, with 12 bases between. The CDR3 DNA is TGTGCCAGCAGCGAGGGAATTTCTGATAATTCACCCCTCCACTTT. Amino acid sequence: CASSEGISDNSPLHF.

This clonotype came up a few times. The rearrangement joins TRBV28 to TRBJ2-7; 9 bases agree with TRBD1. The CDR3 contains 17 residues. The V segment lost 5 bases and the J segment 5 bases; nucleotides outside the gene matches: 16. Germline V gene sequence: CDR1 MDHEN, CDR2 SYDVKM. CDR3 residues: CASSPGGIGDRAHEQYF. DNA of the CDR3: TGTGCCAGCAGTCCAGGGGGGATTGGGGACAGGGCCCACGAGCAGTACTTC. Full variable domain (outside the CDR3, taken from reference TRBV28 and TRBJ2-7): DVKVTQSSRYLVKRTGEKVFLECVQDMDHENMFWYRQDPGLGLRLIYFSYDVKMKEKGDIPEGYSVSREKKERFSLILESASTNQTSMYLCASSPGGIGDRAHEQYFGPGTRLTVT.

V gene TRBV14 combines with J gene TRBJ2-7, with D possibly called TRBD1 or TRBD2 (5 bases each). CDR1 is SGHDN, CDR2 FVKESK, per germline. The CDR3 has 14 amino acids. V lost 1 base and J lost 6, with 13 bases in between. CDR3 coding DNA: TGTGCCAGCAGCCAAGTTGTCTGGGACGCCGAGCAGTACTTC. Translating it yields CASSQVVWDAEQYF.

The chain carries TRBV27 and TRBJ1-5, with D unclear. V lost 3 bases, J lost 4 bases, and 7 bases lay in between. CDR1 and CDR2 from the germline V gene are MNHEY and SMNVEV (reference sequence). The CDR3 contains 13 residues. CDR3 DNA sequence: TGTGCCAGCAGTTTTGGTTTTAATCAGCCCCAGCATTTT. It specifies CASSFGFNQPQHF.

This chain links TRBV20-1 with TRBJ2-3, with D possibly TRBD2 on 6 matching bases. The CDR3 runs 15 residues. CDR1 is DFQATT and CDR2 is SNEGSKA in the germline V gene (reference sequence). Trimming pared 1 base from V and 1 base from J, leaving 12 bases between. Here the CDR3 DNA reads TGCAGTGCTAGAGGGCGTAGCGGAGGCACAGATACGCAGTATTTT. As protein: CSARGRSGGTDTQYF.

J is TRBJ2-7 and V is TRBV27; D is possibly TRBD1 (5 bases). The V and J ends lost 5 bases and 3 bases respectively, with 20 bases between them. CDR1 and CDR2 from the germline V gene are MNHEY and SMNVEV (reference sequence). CDR3 length equals 16 residues. CDR3: CASSAGRRESYYEQYF. The CDR3 bases are TGTGCCAGCAGTGCCGGTCGCAGGGAATCCTACTACGAGCAGTACTTC.